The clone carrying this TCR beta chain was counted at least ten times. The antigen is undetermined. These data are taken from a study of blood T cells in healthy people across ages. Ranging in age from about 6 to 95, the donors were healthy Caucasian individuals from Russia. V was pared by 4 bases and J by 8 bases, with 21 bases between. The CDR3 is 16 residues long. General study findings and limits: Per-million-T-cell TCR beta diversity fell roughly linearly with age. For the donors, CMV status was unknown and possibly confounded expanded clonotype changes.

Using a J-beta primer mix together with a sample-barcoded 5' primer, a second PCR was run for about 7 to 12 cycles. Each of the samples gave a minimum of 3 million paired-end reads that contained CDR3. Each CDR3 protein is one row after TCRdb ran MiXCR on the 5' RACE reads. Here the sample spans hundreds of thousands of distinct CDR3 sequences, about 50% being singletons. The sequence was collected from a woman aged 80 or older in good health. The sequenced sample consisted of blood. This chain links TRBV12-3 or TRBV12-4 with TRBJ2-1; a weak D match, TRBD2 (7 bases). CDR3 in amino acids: CASSSRGGGLLDEQFF. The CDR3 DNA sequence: TGTGCCAGCAGTTCCCGGGGAGGGGGTCTTCTGGATGAGCAGTTCTTC.